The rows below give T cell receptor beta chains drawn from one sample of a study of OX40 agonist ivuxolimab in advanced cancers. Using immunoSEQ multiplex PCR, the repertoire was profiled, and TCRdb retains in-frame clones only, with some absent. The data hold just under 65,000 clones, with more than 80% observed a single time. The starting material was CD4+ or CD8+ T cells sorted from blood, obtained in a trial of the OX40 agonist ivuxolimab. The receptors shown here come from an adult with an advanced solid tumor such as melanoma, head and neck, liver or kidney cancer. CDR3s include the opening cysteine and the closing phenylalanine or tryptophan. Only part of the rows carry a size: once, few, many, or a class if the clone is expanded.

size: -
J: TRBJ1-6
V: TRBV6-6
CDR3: CASSSPPGRENSPLHF

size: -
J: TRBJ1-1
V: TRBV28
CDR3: CASSFPGDTEAFF

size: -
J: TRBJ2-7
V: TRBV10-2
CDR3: CASSEALASSYEQYF

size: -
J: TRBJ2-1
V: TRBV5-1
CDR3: CASSLLGYNEQFF

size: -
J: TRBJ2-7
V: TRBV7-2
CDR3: CASEGDPSYEQYF

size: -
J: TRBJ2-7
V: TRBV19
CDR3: CASSIVRDGEQYF

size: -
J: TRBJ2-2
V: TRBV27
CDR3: CASMGLAGRLGELFF

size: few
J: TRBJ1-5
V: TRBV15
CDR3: CATSREVSQPQHF

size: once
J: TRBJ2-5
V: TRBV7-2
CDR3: CASTSKLGGRPGETQYF

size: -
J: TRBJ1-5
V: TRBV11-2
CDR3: CASSLAPEDHF

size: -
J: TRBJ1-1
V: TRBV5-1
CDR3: CASSLAGGGGEAFF

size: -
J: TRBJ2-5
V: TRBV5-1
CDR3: CASRPSGGPETQYF

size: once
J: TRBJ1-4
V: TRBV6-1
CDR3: CASSEVSRGWDNEKLFF

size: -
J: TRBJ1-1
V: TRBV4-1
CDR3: CASRSDLRTEAFF

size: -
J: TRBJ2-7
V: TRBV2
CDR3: CASRTSGVSSYEQYF

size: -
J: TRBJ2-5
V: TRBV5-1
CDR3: CASSLQGEETQYF

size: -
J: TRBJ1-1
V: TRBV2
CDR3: CASSGYTEAFF

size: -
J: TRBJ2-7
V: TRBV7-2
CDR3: CASSLEGSSYEQYF